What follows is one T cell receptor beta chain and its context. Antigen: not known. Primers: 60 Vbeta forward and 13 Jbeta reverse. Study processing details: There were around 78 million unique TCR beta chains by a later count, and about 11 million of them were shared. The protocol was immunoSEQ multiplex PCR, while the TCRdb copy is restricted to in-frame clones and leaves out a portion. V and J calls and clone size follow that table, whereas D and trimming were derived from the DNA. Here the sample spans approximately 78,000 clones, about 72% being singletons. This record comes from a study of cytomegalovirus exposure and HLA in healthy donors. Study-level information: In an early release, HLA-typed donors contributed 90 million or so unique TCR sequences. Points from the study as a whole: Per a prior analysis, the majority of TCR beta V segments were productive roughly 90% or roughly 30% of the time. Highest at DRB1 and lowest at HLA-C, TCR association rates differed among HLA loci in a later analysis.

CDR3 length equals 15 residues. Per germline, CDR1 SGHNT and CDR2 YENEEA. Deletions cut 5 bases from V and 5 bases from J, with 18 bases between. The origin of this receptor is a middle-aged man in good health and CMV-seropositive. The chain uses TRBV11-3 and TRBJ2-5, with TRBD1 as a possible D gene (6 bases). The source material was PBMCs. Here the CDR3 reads CASSASGALGETQYF. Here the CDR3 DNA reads TGTGCCAGCAGCGCTTCAGGGGCCCTCGGGGAGACCCAGTACTTC.